The 23 T cell receptor beta chains below come from one sample, sequenced in a study of technical replicates of blood from a few donors. Method: immunoSEQ multiplex PCR; TCRdb's copy keeps in-frame clones and lacks some. The sample includes tens of thousands of clones, 85% to 90% of them seen just once. Sequencing was performed on PBMCs. The receptors shown here come from a human donor in good health. Some clones in this sample may be carry-over from other donors' samples.

The CDR3 is CASSYPRGLNEKLFF. The DNA of the CDR3 is TGTGCCAGCAGTTACCCCAGGGGGCTGAATGAAAAACTGTTTTTT. This chain uses TRBV6-5 with TRBJ1-4, with TRBD1 identical over 8 bases. J was trimmed by 5 bases and V by 2 bases; bases with no gene match: 4. This CDR3 is 15 amino acids long. Per germline, CDR1 MNHEY and CDR2 SVGAGI.

The V call is TRBV11-2, the J call TRBJ2-2, with a weak D call TRBD1 (5 bases). The CDR3 contains 15 residues. The V gene lost 5 bases and the J gene lost 0 bases, with 10 bases spanning the gap. Germline loops: CDR1 SGHAT, CDR2 FQNNGV. CDR3 nucleotide sequence: TGTGCCAGCAGCCAGGACATCCCGAACACCGGGGAGCTGTTTTTT. Translation: CASSQDIPNTGELFF. The entire variable domain, with the rest obtained from reference TRBV11-2 and TRBJ2-2, is as follows: EAGVAQSPRYKIIEKRQSVAFWCNPISGHATLYWYQQILGQGPKLLIQFQNNGVVDDSQLPKDRFSAERLKGVDSTLKIQPAKLEDSAVYLCASSQDIPNTGELFFGEGSRLTVL.

The rearrangement links TRBV7-3 to TRBJ2-1; possible D gene TRBD1, 6 bases. V shed 1 base and J shed 9 bases, with 10 bases lying between them. Germline V CDR1 and CDR2: SGHTA, FQGTGA. The CDR3 is made up of 13 amino acids. This CDR3 is CASSLRGPTEQFF. CDR3 bases: TGTGCCAGCAGCTTAAGGGGGCCTACTGAGCAGTTCTTC.

The chain is built from TRBV29-1 and TRBJ2-7; 8 nucleotides match TRBD1. Per germline, CDR1 SQVTM and CDR2 ANQGSEA. The CDR3 spans 14 residues. After removal of 3 bases from V and 9 bases from J, the junction contained 13 bases not matched to a gene. The CDR3 nucleotides read TGCAGCGTTGAGGTTTGGCAGGGGGCAACGGGGCAGTACTTC. Translated, it gives CSVEVWQGATGQYF.

The gene calls are TRBV6-5 and TRBJ2-7, with D maybe TRBD1 (6 bases). Germline V lookup: CDR1 MNHEY, CDR2 SVGAGI. The CDR3 covers 13 residues. Trimming took off 10 bases at V and 2 bases at J, with 15 bases between the two ends. In DNA form, the CDR3 reads TGTGCCACGGAGAGGGGGTCTCCCTACGAGCAGTACTTC. As protein: CATERGSPYEQYF.

The V call is TRBV25-1, the J call TRBJ2-1; possible D gene TRBD2, 5 bases. CDR1 and CDR2 from the germline V gene are MGHDK and SYGVNS. CDR3 length: 15 amino acids. Trimming took off 5 bases at V and 0 bases at J, with 11 bases between the two ends. The CDR3 DNA reads as TGTGCCAGCAGTCGAGCGGATAGCTCCTACAATGAGCAGTTCTTC. It is translated as CASSRADSSYNEQFF.

The CDR3 is CASSFSYEQYF. The CDR3, as DNA: TGTGCCAGCAGTTTTAGTTACGAGCAGTACTTC. V gene TRBV6-6 combines with J gene TRBJ2-7; D ambiguous. Germline-derived CDR1 and CDR2 are MNHNY and SVGAGI (reference sequence). The CDR3 contains 11 residues. The germline V and J ends were trimmed by 4 bases and 4 bases, with 5 bases remaining between them.

The J gene is TRBJ1-4, the V gene TRBV5-1; TRBD1 matches at 8 bases. CDR3 length: 16 amino acids. CDR1 is SGHRS and CDR2 is YFSETQ in the germline V gene. J gave up 3 bases and V 0 bases, and 4 bases lay outside the gene matches. The CDR3 region is CASSLATGGANEKLFF. Here the CDR3 DNA reads TGCGCCAGCAGCTTGGCCACAGGGGGGGCTAATGAAAAACTGTTTTTT. The full variable domain, in which reference TRBV5-1 and TRBJ1-4 provide the parts outside the CDR3, is KAGVTQTPRYLIKTRGQQVTLSCSPISGHRSVSWYQQTPGQGLQFLFEYFSETQRNKGNFPGRFSGRQFSNSRSEMNVSTLELGDSALYLCASSLATGGANEKLFFGSGTQLSVL.

The chain employs TRBV5-4 and TRBJ2-5, with 10 bases matching TRBD1. This CDR3 has 17 amino acids. The germline gives CDR1 SGHNT, CDR2 YYREEE (reference sequence). Trimming at V came to 2 bases and at J to 4 bases, leaving 11 bases not matched to a gene. CDR3 coding DNA: TGTGCCAGCAGCTTCGGGAACCGGGACAGGGGTCGAGAGACCCAGTACTTC. It codes for CASSFGNRDRGRETQYF.

The chain combines TRBV4-3 with TRBJ1-2, with D tentatively TRBD1 (5 bases). Germline lookup yields CDR1 LGHNA and CDR2 YSLEER. The CDR3 spans 16 residues. V was shortened by 0 bases and J by 1 base, with 12 bases between the two germline ends. The CDR3 spells CASSQDGLGDNYGYTF. DNA for the CDR3: TGCGCCAGCAGCCAAGACGGATTAGGGGATAACTATGGCTACACCTTC.

The chain couples TRBV7-8 to TRBJ2-7; maybe TRBD2 (5 bases). This CDR3 spans 14 amino acids. Germline CDR1 is SGHVS and CDR2 is FQNEAQ. V was trimmed by 5 bases and J by 7 bases, leaving 18 bases between them. Written as DNA, the CDR3 is TGTGCCAGCAGCCTACATCGAGGGTTGAGGGAGCAGTACTTC. Protein: CASSLHRGLREQYF.

The chain uses TRBV6-6 and TRBJ2-3; 12 bases are shared with TRBD2. Losses at the gene ends were 6 bases for V and 3 bases for J; bases not matched to a gene: 4. The germline gives CDR1 MNHNY, CDR2 SVGAGI (reference sequence). This CDR3 has 15 amino acids. Here the CDR3 reads CASRTGLAGTDTQYF. CDR3 DNA: TGTGCCAGCAGGACCGGACTAGCGGGAACAGATACGCAGTATTTT.

The chain joins TRBV21-1 to TRBJ1-2; TRBD1, as called in the table, went unchecked against the DNA. TRBV21-1 constitutes a pseudogene. The CDR3 length is 13 residues. Here the CDR3 DNA reads TGTGCCAGCAGAAGGGACAGCCGAGGGGGCTACACCTTC. It encodes CASRRDSRGGYTF.

The chain links TRBV29-1 to TRBJ2-3; no definite D call. Germline CDR1 and CDR2: SQVTM and ANQGSEA. There are 14 residues in the CDR3. Trimming removed 2 bases from V and 2 bases from J, with 11 bases in between. The CDR3 DNA reads as TGCAGCGTTGAAAAGGAGATAGCCACAGATACGCAGTATTTT. This codes for CSVEKEIATDTQYF.

The V call is TRBV7-2, the J call TRBJ2-7, with D maybe TRBD1 (5 bases). V was clipped by 1 base and J by 2 bases, with 12 bases between them. The V gene's germline CDR1 is SGHTA and CDR2 FQGNSA. CDR3 size: 15 residues. The CDR3: CASSLGTGPAYEQYF. CDR3 DNA sequence: TGTGCCAGCAGCTTAGGTACAGGACCAGCCTACGAGCAGTACTTC.

The chain uses TRBV27 and TRBJ2-1, with TRBD2 matching 10 bases. This CDR3 region has 16 residues. The germline V gene has CDR1 MNHEY and CDR2 SMNVEV (reference sequence). After removal of 3 bases from V and 4 bases from J, the junction contained 6 bases not matched to a gene. CDR3 sequence: CASSFTSGVFYNEQFF. For the CDR3, the DNA is TGTGCCAGCAGTTTCACTAGCGGGGTTTTTTACAATGAGCAGTTCTTC.

This clone appeared once. This rearrangement joins TRBV6-1 to TRBJ1-2; tentatively, D is TRBD1 (6 bases). Between the trimmed V and J ends, which lost 7 bases and 3 bases, there was a span of 18 bases. Per germline, CDR1 MNHNS and CDR2 SASEGT. There are 15 residues in the CDR3. The CDR3 sequence is CASTRWGGEDYGYTF. In nucleotides, the CDR3 is TGTGCCAGCACCCGGTGGGGGGGCGAGGACTATGGCTACACCTTC.

V gene TRBV18 combines with J gene TRBJ2-2, with 13 bases fitting TRBD2. Trimming took 6 bases from V and 3 from J; bases not matched to a gene: 1. The CDR3 spans 15 residues. Germline CDR1 is KGHSH and CDR2 is LQKENI. CDR3 protein: CASSGTSGDTGELFF. The CDR3 DNA is TGTGCCAGCTCGGGGACTAGCGGGGACACCGGGGAGCTGTTTTTT.

The chain couples TRBV4-3 to TRBJ1-1; TRBD1 aligns across 7 bases. The V segment lost 0 bases and the J segment 5 bases; nucleotides outside the gene matches: 15. This CDR3 comprises 18 residues. Germline CDR1 LGHNA, CDR2 YSLEER. The CDR3 sequence is CASSQERGVTGRRTEAFF. CDR3 sequence (DNA): TGCGCCAGCAGCCAAGAAAGGGGTGTGACAGGGCGGAGGACTGAAGCTTTCTTT.

This clone was seen only once. The chain links TRBV6-6 to TRBJ1-5; tentative D call: TRBD1 (6 bases). The CDR3 is made up of 15 amino acids. V was shortened by 6 bases and J by 0 bases, with 12 bases between the two germline ends. Germline values: CDR1 MNHNY, CDR2 SVGAGI (reference sequence). The CDR3 DNA is TGTGCCAGCAGCCCACAGGGATATAGCAATCAGCCCCAGCATTTT. This translates into CASSPQGYSNQPQHF.

J is TRBJ2-2 and V is TRBV9; D is perhaps TRBD2 (6 bases). Per the germline V gene, CDR1 is SGDLS and CDR2 is YYNGEE. V shed 4 bases and J shed 7 bases, with 17 bases lying between them. This CDR3 is 15 amino acids long. The CDR3 protein is CASSMTPSEGGELFF. DNA for the CDR3: TGTGCCAGCAGCATGACCCCCTCGGAGGGCGGGGAGCTGTTTTTT. Full variable domain (missing parts from reference TRBV9 and TRBJ2-2): DSGVTQTPKHLITATGQRVTLRCSPRSGDLSVYWYQQSLDQGLQFLIQYYNGEERAKGNILERFSAQQFPDLHSELNLSSLELGDSALYFCASSMTPSEGGELFFGEGSRLTVL.

The gene calls are TRBV7-3 and TRBJ1-1, with TRBD1 as a possible D gene (6 bases). Between the trimmed V and J ends, which lost 4 bases and 1 base, there was a span of 7 bases. This CDR3 is 13 amino acids long. From germline, CDR1 is SGHTA and CDR2 FQGTGA. This CDR3 is CASSSDRNTEAFF. The DNA of the CDR3 is TGTGCCAGCAGCTCGGACAGGAACACTGAAGCTTTCTTT.

V usage is TRBV2 and J usage is TRBJ2-1; D not certain. This CDR3 contains 11 residues. Germline V gives CDR1 SNHLY, CDR2 FYNNEI. V lost 4 bases to trimming and J lost 10 bases, with 8 bases between them. Here the CDR3 reads CASSGGREQFF. The CDR3 DNA reads TGTGCCAGCAGTGGCGGTAGGGAGCAGTTCTTC.